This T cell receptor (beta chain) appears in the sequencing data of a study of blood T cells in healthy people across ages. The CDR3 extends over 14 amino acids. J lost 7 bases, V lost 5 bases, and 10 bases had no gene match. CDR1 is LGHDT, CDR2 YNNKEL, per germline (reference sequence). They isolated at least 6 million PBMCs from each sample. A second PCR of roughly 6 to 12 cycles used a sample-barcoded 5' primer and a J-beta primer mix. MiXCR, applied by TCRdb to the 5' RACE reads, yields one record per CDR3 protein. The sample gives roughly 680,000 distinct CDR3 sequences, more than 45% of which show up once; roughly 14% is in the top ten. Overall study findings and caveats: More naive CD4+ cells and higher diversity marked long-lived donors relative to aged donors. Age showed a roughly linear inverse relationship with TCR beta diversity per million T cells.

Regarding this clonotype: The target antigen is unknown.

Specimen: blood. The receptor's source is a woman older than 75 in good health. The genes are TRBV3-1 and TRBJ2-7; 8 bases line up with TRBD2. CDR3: CASSKTGGAVEQYF. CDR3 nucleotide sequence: TGTGCCAGCAGCAAAACCGGGGGGGCCGTTGAGCAGTACTTC.